This TCR beta chain was captured in a study of OX40 agonist ivuxolimab in advanced cancers. Looking at the study overall: Anti-PD-1, anti-PD-L1 or anti-CTLA-4 therapy given earlier was allowed, and approximately 43% had some.

Germline assignment: CDR1 MNHEY and CDR2 SMNVEV (reference sequence). The CDR3 totals 16 residues. Trimming stripped 7 bases from V and 0 bases from J, with 17 bases between. Comments on this clone: Antigen: not known.

The protocol was immunoSEQ multiplex PCR, while the TCRdb copy is restricted to in-frame clones and leaves out a portion. This table holds more than 9,500 clones, approximately 80% found once. Study results and caveats: Certain nonresponders likewise exhibited a low normalized T-cell clonal expansion.

Autoimmune disease history or systemic immunosuppression barred patients. Researchers took blood at baseline, on cycle 4 day 1, and on cycle 7 day 1. J is TRBJ2-3 and V is TRBV27; D might be TRBD2 (7 bases). The sample consisted of CD4+ or CD8+ T cells sorted from blood, taken in a trial of the OX40 agonist ivuxolimab. The TCR originated in an adult with an advanced solid tumor such as melanoma, head and neck, liver or kidney cancer. The CDR3 loop reads CASNGGHRGSTDTQYF. CDR3 DNA sequence: TGTGCCAGCAACGGGGGGCACCGAGGTAGCACAGATACGCAGTATTTT.